The rows below give T cell receptor beta chains drawn from one sample of a study of metastatic and nonmetastatic thyroid tumors. TCRdb re-processed the PCR reads through MiXCR. This table holds roughly 16,000 clones, about 21% found once. The sample taken for sequencing was blood. The receptors were gathered from a female donor with papillary thyroid cancer or a benign thyroid nodule (not recorded which). Some clones in this sample may be carry-over from other donors' samples. Each CDR3 is given with its conserved first and last residue. A D gene is named only where the DNA matches it firmly. Rows may omit the clone size; those that give it use once, few, many or a size class.

v_gene,d_gene,abundance,j_gene,CDR3aa,CDR3nt
TRBV5-1,-,-,TRBJ1-3,CASSLVGVGNTIYF,TGCGCCAGCAGCTTGGTAGGGGTTGGAAACACCATATATTTT
TRBV30,-,-,TRBJ2-7,CATKRGTSSYEQYF,TGTGCCACTAAAAGGGGGACATCCTCCTACGAGCAGTACTTC
TRBV9,-,many,TRBJ2-3,CASSVDSGRTDTQYF,TGTGCCAGCAGCGTAGATTCGGGTCGCACAGATACGCAGTATTTT
TRBV15,TRBD1,few,TRBJ2-7,CATSRPPGTGDEQYF,TGTGCCACCAGCAGACCACCGGGGACAGGGGACGAGCAGTACTTC
TRBV7-2,-,-,TRBJ2-5,CASTAEETQYF,TGTGCCAGCACCGCCGAAGAGACCCAGTACTTC
TRBV11-2,-,-,TRBJ1-1,CASSLGNLNTEAFF,TGTGCCAGCAGCTTAGGGAACTTGAACACTGAAGCTTTCTTT
TRBV27,-,medium-sized,TRBJ2-3,CASSLYTDTQYF,TGTGCCAGCAGTTTGTACACAGATACGCAGTATTTT
TRBV5-4,TRBD2,many,TRBJ2-1,CASSPTSGRGNEQFF,TGTGCCAGCAGCCCAACTAGCGGGAGGGGCAATGAGCAGTTCTTC
TRBV4-2,TRBD2,-,TRBJ2-3,CASSQDADPSGGHTDTQYF,TGTGCCAGCAGCCAAGATGCCGACCCTAGCGGGGGACACACAGATACGCAGTATTTT
TRBV6-1,-,-,TRBJ1-1,CASSDAVTAEAFF,TGTGCCAGCAGTGACGCGGTGACCGCTGAAGCTTTCTTT
TRBV6-1,-,medium-sized,TRBJ2-7,CASSLSSYEQYF,TGTGCCAGCAGTTTAAGCTCCTACGAGCAGTACTTC
TRBV20-1,TRBD1,-,TRBJ2-7,CSARRTDRGLEQYF,TGCAGTGCTAGAAGGACCGACAGGGGGCTCGAGCAGTACTTC
TRBV6-2/TRBV6-3,TRBD1,medium-sized,TRBJ1-6,CASSRQGQPYNSPLHF,TGTGCCAGCAGTCGACAGGGGCAACCCTATAATTCACCCCTCCACTTT
TRBV6-5,-,-,TRBJ2-5,CASSYSAFGGLRETQYF,TGTGCCAGCAGTTACTCGGCGTTTGGGGGGCTTAGGGAGACCCAGTACTTC
TRBV9,-,many,TRBJ2-7,CASSPSGGEPYEQYF,TGTGCCAGCAGCCCTAGTGGGGGTGAGCCTTACGAGCAGTACTTC
TRBV20-1,-,-,TRBJ1-1,CSAILRQANTQAFF,TGCAGTGCTATACTCAGACAGGCGAACACTCAAGCTTTCTTT
TRBV5-6,TRBD1,-,TRBJ1-6,CASSWAGTGGIFDSPLHF,TGTGCCAGCAGCTGGGCCGGGACAGGGGGCATCTTTGATTCACCCCTCCACTTT
TRBV11-1,TRBD2,-,TRBJ2-5,CASSSAQREAGSIGETQYF,TGTGCCAGCAGCTCGGCACAAAGGGAAGCGGGAAGTATCGGGGAGACCCAGTACTTC
TRBV6-1,TRBD2,medium-sized,TRBJ2-5,CASYKGVSGMETQYF,TGTGCCAGCTACAAAGGGGTTAGCGGGATGGAGACCCAGTACTTC
TRBV9,-,many,TRBJ1-3,CASSVEGLPIYF,TGTGCCAGCAGCGTAGAAGGGCTTCCCATATATTTT
TRBV2,-,few,TRBJ2-3,CASIWALSTDTQYF,TGTGCCAGCATTTGGGCGTTGTCCACAGATACGCAGTATTTT
TRBV19,-,medium-sized,TRBJ1-2,CASSIRVTNYGYTF,TGTGCCAGTAGTATCCGGGTAACTAACTATGGCTACACCTTC
TRBV5-4,-,many,TRBJ1-2,CASSLDTANYGYTF,TGTGCCAGCAGCTTGGACACAGCTAACTATGGCTACACCTTC
TRBV7-2,-,medium-sized,TRBJ2-1,CASSLAYGSSYNEQFF,TGTGCCAGCAGCCTAGCCTACGGGAGCTCCTACAATGAGCAGTTCTTC
TRBV5-1,-,-,TRBJ2-3,CASSFGRGTDTQYF,TGCGCCAGCAGCTTTGGCAGGGGAACAGATACTCAGTATTTT
TRBV4-2,-,medium-sized,TRBJ2-7,CASSPSAGQTYEQYF,TGTGCCAGCAGCCCCTCGGCGGGACAAACCTACGAGCAGTACTTC
TRBV15,-,medium-sized,TRBJ2-7,CATSRDILGMTYEQYF,TGTGCCACCAGCAGAGACATCCTTGGGATGACCTACGAGCAGTACTTC
TRBV11-2,TRBD1,-,TRBJ2-6,CASSLGTGTLSSGANVLTF,TGTGCCAGCAGCTTAGGGACAGGAACTCTAAGCTCTGGGGCCAACGTCCTGACTTTC
TRBV6-5,TRBD2,medium-sized,TRBJ2-3,CASTTLRGGTPNTDTQYF,TGTGCCAGCACTACATTGCGGGGAGGGACCCCCAACACAGATACGCAGTATTTT
TRBV30,-,many,TRBJ2-7,CAWSDRSEQYF,TGTGCCTGGAGCGACAGGTCCGAGCAGTACTTC
TRBV24-1,TRBD2,many,TRBJ2-7,CATSDGGGPSGRREQYF,TGTGCCACCAGTGACGGGGGGGGCCCTAGCGGGAGGCGCGAGCAGTACTTC
TRBV20-1,-,-,TRBJ1-4,CSAAGTGATNEKLFF,TGCAGTGCTGCGGGAACAGGAGCAACTAATGAAAAACTGTTTTTT
TRBV6-4,TRBD2,medium-sized,TRBJ2-7,CASTIRTSGEGIYEQYF,TGTGCCAGCACAATACGGACTAGCGGGGAGGGTATATACGAGCAGTACTTC
TRBV5-1,-,many,TRBJ1-2,CASSPNREISGYTF,TGCGCCAGCAGCCCGAACAGGGAGATATCTGGCTACACCTTC
TRBV10-3,TRBD1,many,TRBJ2-3,CAISDWGQGSSTPQYF,TGTGCCATCAGTGATTGGGGACAGGGGTCTTCCACCCCGCAGTATTTT
TRBV20-1,-,many,TRBJ1-4,CSAPKRGEKLFF,TGCAGTGCCCCTAAACGGGGGGAAAAACTGTTTTTT
TRBV12-3/TRBV12-4,TRBD1,medium-sized,TRBJ1-1,CASSRFSGGSATEAFF,TGTGCCAGCAGCCGCTTTTCAGGGGGGAGTGCCACTGAAGCTTTCTTT
TRBV28,-,medium-sized,TRBJ1-6,CASTTLRGGPNSPLHF,TGTGCCAGCACCACGTTGAGGGGCGGTCCCAATTCACCCCTCCACTTT
TRBV11-2,-,many,TRBJ1-1,CASSVGVWDPNTEAFF,TGTGCCAGCAGCGTGGGGGTGTGGGACCCGAACACTGAAGCTTTCTTT
TRBV12-3/TRBV12-4,TRBD1,medium-sized,TRBJ2-7,CASSRGTAYEQYF,TGTGCCAGCAGTCGTGGGACAGCCTACGAGCAGTACTTC
TRBV6-2/TRBV6-3,TRBD2,medium-sized,TRBJ2-3,CASSLRLAGGEDTQYF,TGTGCCAGCAGTCTCAGACTAGCGGGAGGAGAAGATACGCAGTATTTT
TRBV4-1,TRBD1,-,TRBJ1-5,CASRKQGADQPQHF,TGCGCCAGCAGAAAACAGGGGGCAGATCAGCCCCAGCATTTT
TRBV6-1,TRBD1,-,TRBJ2-2,CASSSGQEDTGELFF,TGTGCCAGCAGTTCAGGACAGGAGGACACCGGGGAGCTGTTTTTT
TRBV10-3,-,medium-sized,TRBJ1-6,CAISEENSPLHF,TGTGCCATCAGTGAGGAAAATTCACCCCTCCACTTT
TRBV6-1,TRBD1,-,TRBJ1-1,CASSKTGAGTEAFF,TGTGCCAGCAGTAAGACAGGGGCGGGCACTGAAGCTTTCTTT
TRBV20-1,-,medium-sized,TRBJ2-2,CSARDPPNTGELFF,TGCAGTGCTAGAGATCCGCCGAACACCGGGGAGCTGTTTTTT
TRBV4-2,-,-,TRBJ2-3,CASRPQPLSSTDTQYF,TGTGCCAGCAGACCTCAACCCTTGTCTAGCACAGATACGCAGTATTTT
TRBV20-1,-,-,TRBJ1-1,CSALKEGDTEAFF,TGCAGTGCCCTAAAGGAAGGGGACACTGAAGCTTTCTTT
TRBV10-3,TRBD1,medium-sized,TRBJ1-6,CAISARDRISPLHF,TGTGCCATCAGTGCCCGGGACAGAATATCACCCCTCCACTTT
TRBV10-2,-,many,TRBJ1-3,CASSEESSGNTIYF,TGCGCCAGCAGTGAGGAGAGCTCTGGAAACACCATATATTTT
TRBV7-3,-,medium-sized,TRBJ2-7,CASSLAGGSGYEQYF,TGTGCCAGCAGCTTGGCCGGTGGGTCTGGCTACGAGCAGTACTTC
TRBV28,TRBD2,medium-sized,TRBJ2-3,CASSQGLAGGTDTQYF,TGTGCCAGCAGCCAGGGACTAGCGGGGGGCACAGATACGCAGTATTTT
TRBV5-1,-,-,TRBJ2-3,CASSFATATDTQYF,TGCGCCAGCAGCTTTGCAACAGCCACAGATACGCAGTATTTT
TRBV6-1,-,medium-sized,TRBJ1-5,CASSRQPANQPQHF,TGTGCCAGCAGTCGACAACCTGCAAATCAGCCCCAGCATTTT
TRBV9,-,-,TRBJ2-7,CASSYTYRGGEQYF,TGTGCCAGCAGTTATACCTACCGGGGCGGAGAGCAGTACTTC
TRBV12-3/TRBV12-4,-,medium-sized,TRBJ1-5,CASSFSGNQPQHF,TGTGCCAGCAGTTTTTCTGGCAATCAGCCCCAGCATTTT
TRBV7-9,TRBD2,-,TRBJ2-7,CEGSSGLAGGEQYF,TGTGAAGGCAGCTCCGGACTAGCGGGAGGAGAGCAGTACTTC
TRBV24-1,-,-,TRBJ2-3,CASGSVSWSDTQYF,TGTGCCTCGGGGAGCGTGTCTTGGTCAGATACGCAGTATTTT
TRBV12-3/TRBV12-4,-,few,TRBJ2-7,CATSRDLYYEQYF,TGTGCCACCAGCCGGGACTTATACTACGAGCAGTACTTC